Shown below are 10 T cell receptor beta chains from a single sample sequenced in a study of HIV-infected patients and healthy controls. Alpha and beta constant-region primers primed reverse transcription of 500 to 550 ng RNA. Using multiplexing indices, alpha and beta chain libraries were generated apart by chain-specific third strand synthesis. TCRdb independently ran MiXCR on the 5' RACE reads; one entry per CDR3 protein. The sample consists of roughly 7,400 distinct CDR3 sequences, approximately 6.7% of them appearing once. Antiretroviral therapy had run roughly three months, about 14 weeks, before follow-up blood collection. Whole blood was used without fractionation, so all unsorted peripheral T cells were included. The sample in question was blood, obtained during antiretroviral therapy. All receptors derive from an adult with HIV infection.

This clonotype is medium-sized within its sample. Since it is a stray read in a library aimed at alpha chains, this beta chain has a size that is not meaningful. V and J are TRBV10-3 and TRBJ2-1; D ambiguous. This CDR3 comprises 12 residues. Germline CDR1 ENHRY, CDR2 SYGVKD. Trimming pared 4 bases from V and 8 bases from J, leaving 9 bases between. CDR3 sequence reads: CAISVAVDEQFF. CDR3 in DNA: TGTGCCATCAGTGTTGCCGTCGATGAGCAGTTCTTC.

This clonotype was counted many times. A library made for alpha chains picked up this beta chain off target, so its size means little. The CDR3 region has the DNA TGTGCCAGCAGTTATTCTCGCGGAATACATGAGCAGTTCTTC. It is translated as CASSYSRGIHEQFF. The chain recombines TRBV6-5 with TRBJ2-1, with D uncertain. With 3 bases removed from V and 8 bases from J, the gap between germline ends came to 14 bases. This CDR3 comprises 14 residues. Germline loops: CDR1 MNHEY, CDR2 SVGAGI.

This clonotype was recorded at least ten times. Within a library made for alpha chains, this beta chain is off target, and its count is uninformative. The chain uses TRBV18 and TRBJ1-4; D not certain. Germline V gives CDR1 KGHSH, CDR2 LQKENI. The CDR3 is made up of 13 amino acids. The germline V and J ends were trimmed by 2 bases and 5 bases, with 6 bases remaining between them. As DNA, the CDR3 is TGTGCCAGCTCACCAGGGGTGAATGAAAAACTGTTTTTT. It encodes CASSPGVNEKLFF.

In its sample, this clonotype ranks as medium-sized. Found in a library prepared for alpha chains, this beta chain is an off-target read, and its abundance has little meaning. As DNA, the CDR3 is TGCAGCGTTGACCCCAGGGGTGAGGAGACCCAGTACTTC. Protein product: CSVDPRGEETQYF. This chain uses TRBV29-1 with TRBJ2-5; weak D call: TRBD1 (6 bases). CDR1 is SQVTM, CDR2 ANQGSEA, per germline. Trimming cost V 3 bases and J 5 bases, with 13 bases left between them. The CDR3 is made up of 13 amino acids.

This clonotype showed up many times. This beta chain represents an off-target read in a library built for alpha chains; its size is of limited meaning. CDR3 loop: CSARGTVSYEQYF. CDR3 DNA sequence: TGCAGTGCTAGAGGGACAGTTTCCTACGAGCAGTACTTC. J is TRBJ2-7 and V is TRBV20-1, with D maybe TRBD1 (6 bases). The CDR3 runs 13 residues. Germline CDR1 and CDR2: DFQATT and SNEGSKA (reference sequence). V was trimmed by 1 base and J by 1 base, leaving 8 bases between them.

This clonotype showed up many times. Because this beta chain is a stray read in a library intended to capture alpha chains, its abundance should not be given much weight. The gene calls are TRBV20-1 and TRBJ1-5; D unresolved. There are 13 residues in the CDR3. Germline V gene sequence: CDR1 DFQATT, CDR2 SNEGSKA (reference sequence). Trimming removed 1 base at V and 4 bases at J, with 8 bases between. For the CDR3, the DNA is TGCAGTGCTAGAGGACGAGAGAATCAGCCCCAGCATTTT. Residues: CSARGRENQPQHF.

The table lists this clonotype with many counts. Since it is a stray read in a library aimed at alpha chains, this beta chain has a size that is not meaningful. This chain uses TRBV6-5 with TRBJ1-2; 10 nucleotides match TRBD1. V lost 0 bases to trimming and J lost 4 bases; unmatched junction nucleotides: 8. CDR1 MNHEY and CDR2 SVGAGI come from the germline V gene. This CDR3 has 17 residues. The CDR3 bases are TGTGCCAGCAGTTACTCAGGCCACGGGACAGGGGCCTATGGCTACACCTTC. Its protein is CASSYSGHGTGAYGYTF.

Relative to its sample, this clonotype is medium-sized (0.01 to 0.1%). This beta chain is off target for a library built for alpha chains, so its abundance means little. The chain uses TRBV24-1 and TRBJ2-1, with D possibly being TRBD2 (7 bases). Looked up from germline, CDR1 is KGHDR and CDR2 is SFDVKD. Trimming removed 5 bases at V and 0 bases at J, with 13 bases between. The CDR3 is 16 residues long. The CDR3 here is CATSVRGGASYNEQFF. DNA of the CDR3: TGTGCCACCAGTGTCCGAGGGGGGGCCTCCTACAATGAGCAGTTCTTC.

This clonotype was detected many times. Because the library targeted alpha chains, this beta chain is an off-target read whose size means little. The chain recombines TRBV12-3 or TRBV12-4 with TRBJ2-7; 10 bases match TRBD1. This CDR3 has 13 amino acids. J was trimmed by 3 bases and V by 6 bases; bases with no gene match: 2. This chain's CDR3 is CASRGTGDYEQYF. CDR3 bases: TGTGCCAGCAGGGGGACAGGGGACTACGAGCAGTACTTC.

This clonotype came up many times. This beta chain lies outside the target of a library built for alpha chains; its clone size means little. The rearrangement joins TRBV19 to TRBJ2-1; the D gene is possibly TRBD1 (5 bases). The CDR3 runs to 13 residues. Germline V gives CDR1 LNHDA, CDR2 SQIVND (reference sequence). V was shortened by 4 bases and J by 4 bases, with 8 bases between the two germline ends. As DNA, the CDR3 is TGTGCCAGTAGTACAGGGCGGTACAATGAGCAGTTCTTC. The encoded protein is CASSTGRYNEQFF.